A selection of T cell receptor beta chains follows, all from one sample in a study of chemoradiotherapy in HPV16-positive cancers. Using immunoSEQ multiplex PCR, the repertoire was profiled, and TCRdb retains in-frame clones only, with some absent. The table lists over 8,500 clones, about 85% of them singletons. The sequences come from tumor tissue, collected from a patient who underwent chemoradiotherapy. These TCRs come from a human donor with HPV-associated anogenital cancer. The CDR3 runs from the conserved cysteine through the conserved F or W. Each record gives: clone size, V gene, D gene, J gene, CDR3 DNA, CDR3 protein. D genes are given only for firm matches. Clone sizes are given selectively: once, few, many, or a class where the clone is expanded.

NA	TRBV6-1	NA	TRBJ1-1	TGTGCCAGCAGTGGACCGGCGAACACTGAAGCTTTCTTT	CASSGPANTEAFF
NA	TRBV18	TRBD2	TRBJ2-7	TGTGCCAGCTCACCACGACTAGCGTTAGACGAGCAGTACTTC	CASSPRLALDEQYF
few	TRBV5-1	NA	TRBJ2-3	TGCGCCAGCAGCTTGGACACCCCTAGCACAGATACGCAGTATTTT	CASSLDTPSTDTQYF
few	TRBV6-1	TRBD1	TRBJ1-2	TGTGCCAGCAGTGACGGACAGGATAGATTTTCGATCGGCTACACCTTC	CASSDGQDRFSIGYTF
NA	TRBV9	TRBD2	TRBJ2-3	TGTGCCAGCAGCGTCCTAGCGGGGGGTCACGGGGATACGCAGTATTTT	CASSVLAGGHGDTQYF
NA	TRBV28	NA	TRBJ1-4	TGTGCCAGCAGTTTAACGGACGGTAATGAAAAACTGTTTTTT	CASSLTDGNEKLFF
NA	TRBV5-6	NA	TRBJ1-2	TGTGCCAGCAGCTTGGGTTCGACAGTAGCCAACTATGGCTACACCTTC	CASSLGSTVANYGYTF
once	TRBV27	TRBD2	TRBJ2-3	TGTGCCAGCAGTTCCCCCGGACTAGCGGAAACAGATACGCAGTATTTT	CASSSPGLAETDTQYF
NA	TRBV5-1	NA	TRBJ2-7	TGCGCCAGCAGCTTGGGTTACCAGGGCGATCGCGAGCAGTACTTC	CASSLGYQGDREQYF
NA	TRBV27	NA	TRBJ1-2	TGTGCCAGCAGTTTGATCCGGGACGCAAACTATGGCTACACCTTC	CASSLIRDANYGYTF
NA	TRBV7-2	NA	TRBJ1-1	TGTGCCAGCAGCCGTCGCGGCGGGGCGCTAGAAGCTTTCTTT	CASSRRGGALEAFF
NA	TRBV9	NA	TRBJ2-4	TGTGCCAGCAGCGGTCAGGAGGAAGGAGCCAAAAACATTCAGTACTTC	CASSGQEEGAKNIQYF
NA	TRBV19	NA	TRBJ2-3	TGTGCCAGTAGTATAGCTGGAGGGGGCAGTAAGTTTGGCTGGACGCAGTATTTT	CASSIAGGGSKFGWTQYF
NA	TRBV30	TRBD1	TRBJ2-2	TGTGCCTGGAGGACAAACCGGGACAGAAACACCGGGGAGCTGTTTTTT	CAWRTNRDRNTGELFF
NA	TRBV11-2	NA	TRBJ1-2	TGTGCCAGCAGCTTAGAAAGGGTTGGTGGCTACACCTTC	CASSLERVGGYTF
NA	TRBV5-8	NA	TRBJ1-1	TGTGCCAGCAGCTCTCGGGGGACTCTTGAAGCTTTCTTT	CASSSRGTLEAFF
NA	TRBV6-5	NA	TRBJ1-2	TGTGCCAGCAGCCCTGGGGGGTACTATGGCTACACCTTC	CASSPGGYYGYTF
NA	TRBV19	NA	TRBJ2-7	TGTGCCAGTAGTATAGTTGGGGGTAATCCCTACGAGCAGTACTTC	CASSIVGGNPYEQYF
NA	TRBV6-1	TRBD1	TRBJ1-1	TGTGCCAGCAGTGAAGGAGCAAGGGGGCGCACTGAAGCTTTCTTT	CASSEGARGRTEAFF
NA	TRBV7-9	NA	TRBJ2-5	TGTGCCAGCAGCTTCCGGGACGGCCGGACGACCCAGTACTTC	CASSFRDGRTTQYF
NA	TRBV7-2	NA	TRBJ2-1	TGTGCCAGCAGCCGTACTAGCACCTACAATGAGCAGTTCTTC	CASSRTSTYNEQFF
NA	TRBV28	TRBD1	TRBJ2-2	TGTGCCAGCAGCTCTATGGGACAGGCCAACACCGGGGAGCTGTTTTTT	CASSSMGQANTGELFF
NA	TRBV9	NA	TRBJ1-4	TGTGCCAGCAGCGTAGCCCCTCTCCCAGCCGGGGGAACTAATGAAAAACTGTTTTTT	CASSVAPLPAGGTNEKLFF
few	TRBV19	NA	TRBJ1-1	TGTGCCAGTAGTTCGGGACGGTACACTGAAGCTTTCTTT	CASSSGRYTEAFF
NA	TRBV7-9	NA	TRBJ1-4	TGTGCCAGCAGCTTATTGGGCGGTGTGTTTTCTGAAAAACTGTTTTTT	CASSLLGGVFSEKLFF
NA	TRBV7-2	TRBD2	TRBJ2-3	TGTGCCAGCAGCTCCCGAGCTAGCGGGATGGGGGGTACGCAGTATTTT	CASSSRASGMGGTQYF